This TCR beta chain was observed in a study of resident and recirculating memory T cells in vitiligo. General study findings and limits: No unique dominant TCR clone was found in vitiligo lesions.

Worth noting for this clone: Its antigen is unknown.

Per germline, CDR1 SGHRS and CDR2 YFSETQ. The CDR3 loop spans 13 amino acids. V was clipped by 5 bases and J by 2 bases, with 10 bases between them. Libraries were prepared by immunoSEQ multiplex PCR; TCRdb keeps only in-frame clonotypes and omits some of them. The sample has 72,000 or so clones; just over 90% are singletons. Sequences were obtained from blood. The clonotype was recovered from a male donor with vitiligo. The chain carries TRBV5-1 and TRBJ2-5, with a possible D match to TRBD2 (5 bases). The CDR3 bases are TGCGCCAGCAGGATAGCGACACAAGAGACCCAGTACTTC. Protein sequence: CASRIATQETQYF.